This is a list of T cell receptor beta chains from one sample in a study of identical twins. TCRdb recomputed calls from the 5' RACE reads with MiXCR, one row per CDR3 protein. The sample lists 450,000 to 650,000 distinct CDR3 sequences; nearly 15% were seen once. The same specimen was also included in a second study, on yellow fever vaccine responses in identical twins.

Sequencing used CD4+ T cells sorted from blood. These receptors were obtained from a woman between 18 and 29 years old in good health. CDR3s include the opening cysteine and the closing phenylalanine or tryptophan. The order of the fields is D gene, clone size, V gene, J gene, CDR3 protein, CDR3 DNA. The D gene is left open where the match is weak. Only some rows state a clone size, as once, few, many or a class for expanded clones.

D gene: TRBD1; clone size: few; V gene: TRBV10-2; J gene: TRBJ2-7; CDR3 protein: CASSDQGASYEQYF; CDR3 DNA: TGCGCCAGCAGTGATCAGGGGGCTTCCTACGAGCAGTACTTC
D gene: TRBD2; clone size: few; V gene: TRBV6-1; J gene: TRBJ2-3; CDR3 protein: CASSALAGAGNTQYF; CDR3 DNA: TGTGCCAGCAGCGCACTAGCGGGGGCCGGGAATACGCAGTATTTT
D gene: .; clone size: .; V gene: TRBV28; J gene: TRBJ2-2; CDR3 protein: CASSPQYITGELFF; CDR3 DNA: TGTGCCAGCAGTCCCCAATACATAACCGGGGAGCTGTTTTTT
D gene: TRBD1; clone size: .; V gene: TRBV11-1; J gene: TRBJ2-1; CDR3 protein: CASSLDFGTRGRSYNEQFF; CDR3 DNA: TGTGCCAGCAGCTTAGATTTCGGAACCAGGGGGCGCTCCTACAATGAGCAGTTCTTC
D gene: TRBD1; clone size: once; V gene: TRBV7-9; J gene: TRBJ2-5; CDR3 protein: CASSFGQEKETQYF; CDR3 DNA: TGTGCCAGCAGCTTTGGACAGGAGAAAGAGACCCAGTACTTC
D gene: TRBD1; clone size: .; V gene: TRBV11-2; J gene: TRBJ2-6; CDR3 protein: CASSPLRGHVSGANVLTF; CDR3 DNA: TGTGCCAGCAGCCCCCTCAGGGGGCACGTCTCTGGGGCCAACGTCCTGACTTTC
D gene: .; clone size: few; V gene: TRBV12-3/TRBV12-4; J gene: TRBJ1-1; CDR3 protein: CATLTGQGGSNTEAFF; CDR3 DNA: TGTGCCACCTTGACGGGGCAGGGAGGGTCGAACACTGAAGCTTTCTTT
D gene: TRBD1; clone size: .; V gene: TRBV11-2; J gene: TRBJ2-1; CDR3 protein: CASSLGDRFISWNNEQFF; CDR3 DNA: TGTGCCAGCAGCTTAGGGGACAGATTTATCTCCTGGAACAATGAGCAGTTCTTC
D gene: TRBD2; clone size: .; V gene: TRBV5-1; J gene: TRBJ2-1; CDR3 protein: CASSQGTGGKHNEQFF; CDR3 DNA: TGCGCCAGCAGCCAGGGCACGGGGGGGAAACACAATGAGCAGTTCTTC
D gene: .; clone size: few; V gene: TRBV5-1; J gene: TRBJ1-4; CDR3 protein: CASSLQGGENEKLFF; CDR3 DNA: TGCGCCAGCAGCTTGCAGGGTGGTGAAAATGAAAAACTGTTTTTT
D gene: .; clone size: many; V gene: TRBV20-1; J gene: TRBJ1-2; CDR3 protein: CSASGAAGNYGYTF; CDR3 DNA: TGCAGTGCTAGCGGTGCGGCCGGGAACTATGGCTACACCTTC
D gene: TRBD2; clone size: .; V gene: TRBV20-1; J gene: TRBJ2-1; CDR3 protein: CSARDLGLAGGVSSYNEQFF; CDR3 DNA: TGCAGTGCTAGAGATCTGGGGCTAGCGGGGGGGGTTAGCTCCTACAATGAGCAGTTCTTC
D gene: .; clone size: many; V gene: TRBV28; J gene: TRBJ1-5; CDR3 protein: CASSRGQGGNQPQHF; CDR3 DNA: TGTGCCAGCAGTAGAGGGCAGGGTGGCAATCAGCCCCAGCATTTT
D gene: TRBD2; clone size: .; V gene: TRBV7-9; J gene: TRBJ2-1; CDR3 protein: CASSPAGAVFNEQFF; CDR3 DNA: TGTGCCAGCAGCCCAGCGGGAGCGGTGTTCAATGAGCAGTTCTTC
D gene: TRBD2; clone size: few; V gene: TRBV6-5; J gene: TRBJ2-1; CDR3 protein: CASSYSGGGNEQFF; CDR3 DNA: TGTGCCAGCAGTTATAGCGGGGGTGGGAATGAGCAGTTCTTC
D gene: TRBD2; clone size: .; V gene: TRBV10-3; J gene: TRBJ2-1; CDR3 protein: CAIRTGLDGEQFF; CDR3 DNA: TGTGCCATCAGAACGGGACTAGATGGTGAGCAGTTCTTC
D gene: .; clone size: .; V gene: TRBV12-3/TRBV12-4; J gene: TRBJ1-1; CDR3 protein: CASSFARTEAFF; CDR3 DNA: TGTGCCAGCAGTTTCGCTCGCACTGAAGCTTTCTTT
D gene: .; clone size: .; V gene: TRBV4-1; J gene: TRBJ2-3; CDR3 protein: CASSRKSGTGGTDTQYF; CDR3 DNA: TGCGCCAGCAGCCGAAAGTCCGGGACGGGGGGCACAGATACGCAGTATTTT
D gene: .; clone size: few; V gene: TRBV9; J gene: TRBJ2-5; CDR3 protein: CASSVDAGTRETQYF; CDR3 DNA: TGTGCCAGCAGCGTAGATGCAGGGACCAGGGAGACCCAGTACTTC
D gene: TRBD2; clone size: few; V gene: TRBV7-2; J gene: TRBJ2-2; CDR3 protein: CASSLRLADTGELFF; CDR3 DNA: TGTGCCAGCAGCTTAAGACTAGCGGACACCGGGGAGCTGTTTTTT
D gene: .; clone size: few; V gene: TRBV24-1; J gene: TRBJ1-1; CDR3 protein: CATSDGGPEAFF; CDR3 DNA: TGTGCCACCAGTGATGGGGGCCCTGAAGCTTTCTTT
D gene: TRBD2; clone size: few; V gene: TRBV28; J gene: TRBJ2-5; CDR3 protein: CASSFRRERKETQYF; CDR3 DNA: TGTGCCAGCAGTTTCCGGCGGGAGCGGAAGGAGACCCAGTACTTC
D gene: TRBD2; clone size: few; V gene: TRBV14; J gene: TRBJ2-1; CDR3 protein: CASSLGLAGPHEQFF; CDR3 DNA: TGTGCCAGCAGCCTCGGACTAGCGGGACCCCATGAGCAGTTCTTC
D gene: TRBD1; clone size: .; V gene: TRBV6-1; J gene: TRBJ2-1; CDR3 protein: CALGGQASYNEQFF; CDR3 DNA: TGTGCCTTAGGTGGACAGGCGTCGTACAATGAGCAGTTCTTC
D gene: TRBD2; clone size: few; V gene: TRBV5-1; J gene: TRBJ2-1; CDR3 protein: CASSLVASGHNEQFF; CDR3 DNA: TGCGCCAGCAGCTTGGTAGCTAGCGGGCACAATGAGCAGTTCTTC
D gene: .; clone size: few; V gene: TRBV18; J gene: TRBJ1-1; CDR3 protein: CASSPSKTVNTEAFF; CDR3 DNA: TGTGCCAGCTCACCAAGCAAAACAGTGAACACTGAAGCTTTCTTT
D gene: .; clone size: few; V gene: TRBV18; J gene: TRBJ2-2; CDR3 protein: CASSPTQPGVAGELFF; CDR3 DNA: TGTGCCAGCTCACCAACCCAACCGGGGGTCGCCGGGGAGCTGTTTTTT
D gene: .; clone size: .; V gene: TRBV29-1; J gene: TRBJ2-4; CDR3 protein: CSVEIGSKNIQYF; CDR3 DNA: TGCAGCGTTGAGATCGGGAGCAAAAACATTCAGTACTTC
D gene: TRBD1; clone size: many; V gene: TRBV6-1; J gene: TRBJ1-3; CDR3 protein: CASRQGVAGNTIYF; CDR3 DNA: TGTGCCAGCCGTCAGGGGGTAGCCGGAAACACCATATATTTT
D gene: TRBD2; clone size: .; V gene: TRBV4-1; J gene: TRBJ2-3; CDR3 protein: CASSQDMRLATSTDTQYF; CDR3 DNA: TGCGCCAGCAGCCAAGATATGAGACTAGCAACTAGCACAGATACGCAGTATTTT
D gene: TRBD1; clone size: .; V gene: TRBV2; J gene: TRBJ1-2; CDR3 protein: CASSGGQGARAF; CDR3 DNA: TGTGCCAGCAGCGGGGGACAGGGGGCTCGGGCCTTC
D gene: .; clone size: few; V gene: TRBV7-8; J gene: TRBJ2-1; CDR3 protein: CASSRSGYNEQFF; CDR3 DNA: TGTGCCAGCAGCCGAAGCGGATACAATGAGCAGTTCTTC
D gene: TRBD1; clone size: many; V gene: TRBV12-3/TRBV12-4; J gene: TRBJ2-1; CDR3 protein: CASTAGTGKLSSSYNEQFF; CDR3 DNA: TGTGCCAGCACCGCCGGGACAGGGAAATTATCGAGCTCCTACAATGAGCAGTTCTTC
D gene: .; clone size: .; V gene: TRBV20-1; J gene: TRBJ2-5; CDR3 protein: CSAPTPKTQYF; CDR3 DNA: TGCAGTGCCCCAACGCCGAAGACCCAGTACTTC
D gene: TRBD2; clone size: .; V gene: TRBV5-1; J gene: TRBJ2-3; CDR3 protein: CASSPEAGSSTDTQYF; CDR3 DNA: TGCGCCAGCAGCCCGGAAGCGGGGTCTAGCACAGATACGCAGTATTTT
D gene: TRBD2; clone size: .; V gene: TRBV3-1; J gene: TRBJ2-3; CDR3 protein: CASSQEASGRAEVQYF; CDR3 DNA: TGTGCCAGCAGCCAAGAGGCCAGCGGGAGGGCCGAGGTGCAGTATTTT
D gene: .; clone size: .; V gene: TRBV25-1; J gene: TRBJ2-1; CDR3 protein: CASSGEERGQNEQFF; CDR3 DNA: TGTGCCAGCAGTGGGGAGGAGCGAGGGCAGAATGAGCAGTTCTTC
D gene: TRBD1; clone size: .; V gene: TRBV12-3/TRBV12-4; J gene: TRBJ1-2; CDR3 protein: CASRQGRGKGYTF; CDR3 DNA: TGTGCCTCCCGACAGGGTCGGGGGAAAGGCTACACCTTC
D gene: .; clone size: few; V gene: TRBV2; J gene: TRBJ2-2; CDR3 protein: CASMSRGRDTQSNTGELFF; CDR3 DNA: TGTGCCAGCATGTCGCGGGGGAGGGACACACAATCGAACACCGGGGAGCTGTTTTTT
D gene: .; clone size: .; V gene: TRBV11-3; J gene: TRBJ2-7; CDR3 protein: CASSLGLRNEQYF; CDR3 DNA: TGTGCCAGCAGCTTGGGACTTCGCAATGAGCAGTACTTC
D gene: .; clone size: few; V gene: TRBV20-1; J gene: TRBJ2-5; CDR3 protein: CSATWGGQQETQYF; CDR3 DNA: TGCAGTGCTACCTGGGGGGGACAACAAGAGACCCAGTACTTC
D gene: .; clone size: few; V gene: TRBV12-3/TRBV12-4; J gene: TRBJ2-7; CDR3 protein: CASSPTGTLGHEQYF; CDR3 DNA: TGTGCCAGCAGCCCAACCGGGACCCTTGGGCACGAGCAGTACTTC
D gene: .; clone size: few; V gene: TRBV5-6; J gene: TRBJ2-2; CDR3 protein: CASSFWDGLRTGELFF; CDR3 DNA: TGTGCCAGCAGCTTCTGGGACGGACTTCGTACCGGGGAGCTGTTTTTT